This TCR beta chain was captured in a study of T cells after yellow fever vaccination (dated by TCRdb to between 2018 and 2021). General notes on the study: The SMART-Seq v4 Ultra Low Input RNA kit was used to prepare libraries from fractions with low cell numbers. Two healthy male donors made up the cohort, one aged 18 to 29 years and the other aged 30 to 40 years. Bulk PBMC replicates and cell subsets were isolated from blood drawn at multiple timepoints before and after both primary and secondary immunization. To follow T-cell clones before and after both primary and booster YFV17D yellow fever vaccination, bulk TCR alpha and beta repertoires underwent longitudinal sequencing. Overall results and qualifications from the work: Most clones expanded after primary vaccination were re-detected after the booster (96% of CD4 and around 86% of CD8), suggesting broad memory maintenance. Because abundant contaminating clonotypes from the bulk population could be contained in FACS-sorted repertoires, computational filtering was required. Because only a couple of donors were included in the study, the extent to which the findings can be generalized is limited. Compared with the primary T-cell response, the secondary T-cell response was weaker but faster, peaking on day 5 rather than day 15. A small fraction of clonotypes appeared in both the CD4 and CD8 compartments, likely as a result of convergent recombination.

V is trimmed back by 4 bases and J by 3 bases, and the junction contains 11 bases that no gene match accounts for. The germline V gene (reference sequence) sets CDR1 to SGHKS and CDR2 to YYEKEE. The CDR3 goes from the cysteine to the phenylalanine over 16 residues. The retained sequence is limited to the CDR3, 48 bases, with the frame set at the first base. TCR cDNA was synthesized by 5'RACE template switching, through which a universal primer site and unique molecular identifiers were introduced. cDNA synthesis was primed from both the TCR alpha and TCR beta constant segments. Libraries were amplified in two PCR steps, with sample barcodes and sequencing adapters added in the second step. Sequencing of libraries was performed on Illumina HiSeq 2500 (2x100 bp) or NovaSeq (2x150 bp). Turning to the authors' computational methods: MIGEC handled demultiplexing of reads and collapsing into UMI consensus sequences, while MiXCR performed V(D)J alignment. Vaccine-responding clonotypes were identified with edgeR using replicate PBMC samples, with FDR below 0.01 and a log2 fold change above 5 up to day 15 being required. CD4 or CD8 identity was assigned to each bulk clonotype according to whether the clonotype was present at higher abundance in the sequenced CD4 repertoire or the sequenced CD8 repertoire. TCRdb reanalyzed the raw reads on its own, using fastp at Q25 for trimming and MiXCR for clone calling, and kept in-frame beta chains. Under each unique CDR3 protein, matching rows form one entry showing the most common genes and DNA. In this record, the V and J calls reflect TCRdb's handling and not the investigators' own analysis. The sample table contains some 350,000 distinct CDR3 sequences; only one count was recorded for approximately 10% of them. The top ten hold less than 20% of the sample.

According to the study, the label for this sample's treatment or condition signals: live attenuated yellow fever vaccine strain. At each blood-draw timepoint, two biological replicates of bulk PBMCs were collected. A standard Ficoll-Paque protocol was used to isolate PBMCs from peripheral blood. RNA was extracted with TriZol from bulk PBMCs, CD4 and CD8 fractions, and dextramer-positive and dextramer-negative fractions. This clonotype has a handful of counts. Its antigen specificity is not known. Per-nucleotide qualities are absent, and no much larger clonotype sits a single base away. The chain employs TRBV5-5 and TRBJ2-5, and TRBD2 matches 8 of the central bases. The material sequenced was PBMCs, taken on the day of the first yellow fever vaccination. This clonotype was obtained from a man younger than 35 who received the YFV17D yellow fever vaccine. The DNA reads TGTGCCAGCAGCCTCAGGGCTAGCGGGCATAAAGAGACCCAGTACTTC. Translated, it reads CASSLRASGHKETQYF.